A selection of T cell receptor beta chains follows, all from one sample in a study of blood T cell repertoires in COVID-19. Only in-frame clones appear in the TCRdb table, and some are missing; sequencing was by immunoSEQ multiplex PCR. The repertoire holds approximately 140,000 clones, with approximately 86% as singletons. Sequenced: peripheral blood. Every receptor here comes from a man between 65 and 80 years old with acute or convalescent COVID-19. The CDR3 runs from the conserved cysteine through the conserved F or W.

j_call v_call cdr3_aa
TRBJ2-1 TRBV7-9 CASSSSGTSGRNEQFF
TRBJ1-6 TRBV7-2 CASSSVYNSPLHF
TRBJ2-1 TRBV19 CASRPPGLLDNEQFF
TRBJ1-1 TRBV28 CASSNAGKGAFF
TRBJ1-3 TRBV4-3 CASSQDQGPGNTIYF
TRBJ1-4 TRBV5-1 CASSLSTHTNEKLFF
TRBJ2-2 TRBV18 CASSPLQGRTGELFF
TRBJ2-7 TRBV14 CASSQDKLAIIGEQYF
TRBJ1-5 TRBV7-8 CASSPGQGYNQPQHF
TRBJ2-7 TRBV2 CASSEGLAGGFEQYF
TRBJ1-4 TRBV6-5 CASSQTGRGEKLFF
TRBJ1-6 TRBV6-5 CASSYRLGGSPLHF
TRBJ2-2 TRBV5-1 CASSTNRGNTGELFF
TRBJ1-1 TRBV29-1 CSVEVRDTEAFF
TRBJ1-2 TRBV7-2 CASSLVQGYGYTF
TRBJ2-2 TRBV15 CATSRARPPGDTGELFF
TRBJ2-2 TRBV9 CASSVEVLAGGELFF
TRBJ2-4 TRBV4-1 CASSPGTENIQYF
TRBJ1-5 TRBV28 CASSFPQGGEPQHF
TRBJ2-1 TRBV7-9 CASSLGAGNNEQFF
TRBJ2-7 TRBV12-3/TRBV12-4 CASSAGLAHEQYF
TRBJ1-3 TRBV7-8 CASSPSVQQASSGNTIYF
TRBJ2-7 TRBV6-5 CAGGAGPSYEQYF
TRBJ2-2 TRBV7-9 CASSFGRESFTGELFF
TRBJ1-2 TRBV28 CASSLRDRNPNYGYTF
TRBJ2-2 TRBV11-2 CASSLEGGNTGELFF
TRBJ1-4 TRBV3-1/TRBV3-2 CASSQVGGATNEKLFF